This T cell receptor beta chain was found in a study of blood T cell repertoires in COVID-19. Study background: Samples taken during acute and convalescent COVID-19 were collected in the United States, Italy and Spain. Nucleic acid was either cDNA or gDNA, and it came from T cells, B-cell-depleted T cells, or PBMCs.

The protocol was immunoSEQ multiplex PCR, while the TCRdb copy is restricted to in-frame clones and leaves out a portion. The sample records under 200,000 clones, around 87% being singletons. The CDR3 totals 12 residues. The germline CDR1 and CDR2 sequences are MDHEN and SYDVKM. The V end lost 4 bases, the J end lost 9 bases, and 10 bases lay between the germline ends. The sequence was collected from a man between 40 and 49 years old with active or convalescent COVID-19. Source material: peripheral blood. This sequence joins TRBV28 and TRBJ2-1; D is unclear. The CDR3 protein is CASSYRVGEQFF. CDR3 in DNA: TGTGCCAGCAGTTATCGGGTTGGTGAGCAGTTCTTC. Using reference TRBV28 and TRBJ2-1 for the parts outside the CDR3, the full variable domain is DVKVTQSSRYLVKRTGEKVFLECVQDMDHENMFWYRQDPGLGLRLIYFSYDVKMKEKGDIPEGYSVSREKKERFSLILESASTNQTSMYLCASSYRVGEQFFGPGTRLTVL.